What follows are 25 T cell receptor beta chains derived from one specimen sequenced in a study of ipilimumab plus nivolumab after autologous stem cell transplantation. Assay used: immunoSEQ multiplex PCR; TCRdb lists only in-frame clones, some missing. Of 15,000 to 20,000 clones detected, approximately 78% appear once; the ten largest clones hold approximately 19%. Material: PBMCs, obtained in a trial of ipilimumab plus nivolumab as post-transplant consolidation. These receptors all stem from a male donor with diffuse large B-cell lymphoma.

This CDR3 is CASSVAQGAQSGNTIYF. The CDR3 bases are TGTGCCAGCAGCGTCGCGCAAGGGGCGCAGTCCGGAAACACCATATATTTT. The J gene is TRBJ1-3, the V gene TRBV11-2; weak D call: TRBD1 (5 bases). Germline CDR1 is SGHAT and CDR2 is FQNNGV. V lost 5 bases, J lost 4 bases, and 21 bases lay in between. The CDR3 contains 17 residues.

The chain uses TRBV6-4 and TRBJ1-6; D not resolved. The ends were cut back, 5 bases at V and 7 bases at J, with 9 bases in the middle. Germline V gene data show CDR1 as MRHNA and CDR2 as SNTAGT. The CDR3 runs to 13 residues. Here the CDR3 DNA reads TGTGCCAGCAGTCTCGAGCACAATTCACCCCTCCACTTT. It translates to CASSLEHNSPLHF.

The chain carries TRBV5-4 and TRBJ2-6, with 7 bases that match TRBD1. Germline CDR1 is SGHNT and CDR2 is YYREEE (reference sequence). The ends lost 5 bases at V and 2 bases at J; junction bases unmatched: 4. The CDR3 spans 15 residues. CDR3 DNA sequence: TGTGCCAGCAGATACGGGACAGCTGGGGCCAACGTCCTGACTTTC. This translates into CASRYGTAGANVLTF.

The rearrangement joins TRBV7-6 to TRBJ2-2, with D tentatively TRBD1 or TRBD2 (6 bases each). CDR3 length: 15 amino acids. Germline values: CDR1 SGHVS, CDR2 FNYEAQ. Trimming took off 1 base at V and 7 bases at J, with 13 bases between the two ends. CDR3 amino acids: CASSLGLRGLGELFF. Here the CDR3 DNA reads TGTGCCAGCAGCTTAGGGCTCCGGGGGCTCGGGGAGCTGTTTTTT.

J is TRBJ2-2 and V is TRBV11-2; the match to TRBD2 covers 12 bases. Losses at the gene ends were 4 bases for V and 8 bases for J; bases not matched to a gene: 8. Germline V gene data show CDR1 as SGHAT and CDR2 as FQNNGV. The CDR3 loop spans 16 amino acids. Written as DNA, the CDR3 is TGTGCCAGCAGCTCAGTCCCCGGACTAGCGGGAGGGGAGCTGTTTTTT. Protein product: CASSSVPGLAGGELFF.

The J gene is TRBJ2-2, the V gene TRBV4-2, with D tentatively TRBD2 (5 bases). The CDR3 runs 14 residues. CDR1 and CDR2 from the germline V gene are LGHNA and YNFKEQ. Trimming removed 4 bases at V and 7 bases at J, with 13 bases between. CDR3 sequence: CASSPAAGSGELFF. The CDR3 DNA sequence: TGTGCCAGCAGCCCAGCCGCGGGTAGCGGGGAGCTGTTTTTT.

The rearrangement uses TRBV11-2 and TRBJ2-5, with 14 bases aligning to TRBD2. The CDR3 is 15 residues long. V trimming: 5 bases; J trimming: 5 bases; junction bases outside the gene matches: 4. CDR1 is SGHAT and CDR2 is FQNNGV in the germline V gene. CDR3 DNA: TGTGCCAGCAGCATGGGACTAGCGGGGGCTGAGACCCAGTACTTC. Translated: CASSMGLAGAETQYF.

The gene calls are TRBV6-5 and TRBJ1-3, with D maybe TRBD1 (6 bases). Looked up from germline, CDR1 is MNHEY and CDR2 is SVGAGI. This CDR3 is 15 amino acids long. V gave up 6 bases and J gave up 1 base, with 13 bases separating them. Here the CDR3 reads CASSRTGRSGNTIYF. Written as DNA, the CDR3 is TGTGCCAGCAGCCGAACAGGGCGGTCTGGAAACACCATATATTTT.

This chain links TRBV10-1 with TRBJ1-4; D is ambiguous. The CDR3 totals 10 residues. Germline V gene data show CDR1 as WNHNN and CDR2 as SYGVQD (reference sequence). V shed 6 bases and J shed 6 bases, with 2 bases lying between them. The CDR3 is CASRDEKLFF. As DNA, the CDR3 is TGCGCCAGCAGGGATGAAAAACTGTTTTTT.

V usage is TRBV5-1 and J usage is TRBJ2-7; either TRBD1 or TRBD2 may fit D (5 bases each). Germline CDR1 SGHRS, CDR2 YFSETQ. The CDR3 contains 15 residues. V lost 2 bases to trimming and J lost 3 bases, with 15 bases between them. This CDR3 is CASSLLRGVSYEQYF. CDR3 in DNA: TGCGCCAGCAGCTTACTAAGAGGGGTTAGCTACGAGCAGTACTTC. Together with reference TRBV5-1 and TRBJ2-7, the CDR3 gives the full variable domain: KAGVTQTPRYLIKTRGQQVTLSCSPISGHRSVSWYQQTPGQGLQFLFEYFSETQRNKGNFPGRFSGRQFSNSRSEMNVSTLELGDSALYLCASSLLRGVSYEQYFGPGTRLTVT.

This clone is labeled medium-sized. V gene TRBV19 combines with J gene TRBJ1-5; D is unclear. The CDR3 loop spans 16 amino acids. In germline, CDR1 is LNHDA, CDR2 SQIVND (reference sequence). Between the trimmed V and J ends, which lost 6 bases and 0 bases, there was a span of 15 bases. The CDR3: CASSRGWENSNQPQHF. The CDR3 bases are TGTGCCAGTAGCCGTGGCTGGGAAAATAGCAATCAGCCCCAGCATTTT.

The chain employs TRBV2 and TRBJ2-1, with D maybe TRBD2 (6 bases). Germline V gives CDR1 SNHLY, CDR2 FYNNEI. This CDR3 comprises 13 residues. V lost 2 bases to trimming and J lost 7 bases, with 9 bases between them. CDR3 nucleotide sequence: TGTGCCAGCAGTGAACCGGGAGATAATGAGCAGTTCTTC. Translation gives CASSEPGDNEQFF.

J is TRBJ2-1 and V is TRBV5-1; 8 nucleotides agree with TRBD2. Trimming cost V 0 bases and J 8 bases; bases outside gene matches: 4. Germline-derived CDR1 and CDR2 are SGHRS and YFSETQ. The CDR3 totals 14 residues. The CDR3 DNA is TGCGCCAGCAGCTTGGCCCGAGCGGGAGATGAGCAGTTCTTC. Translating gives CASSLARAGDEQFF.

The chain combines TRBV5-8 with TRBJ1-5; D not certain. The V end was cut by 4 bases, the J end by 0 bases, with 11 bases between. CDR1 SGHTS and CDR2 YDEGEE come from the germline V gene. The length of the CDR3 is 15 residues. The CDR3: CASSLLLPSNQPQHF. In DNA form, the CDR3 reads TGTGCCAGCAGCCTACTATTACCTAGCAATCAGCCCCAGCATTTT.

The chain combines TRBV7-8 with TRBJ1-5, with D perhaps matching TRBD1 (5 bases). The V gene lost 6 bases and the J gene lost 3 bases, with 12 bases spanning the gap. Germline-derived CDR1 and CDR2 are SGHVS and FQNEAQ. This CDR3 region has 14 residues. This chain's CDR3 is CASRLDSLNQPQHF. The CDR3 DNA reads as TGTGCCAGCAGACTTGACAGCCTCAATCAGCCCCAGCATTTT.

This clone was seen a single time. The V and J genes are TRBV7-9 and TRBJ1-5; D call uncertain. Trimming removed 5 bases from V and 7 bases from J, with 12 bases in between. CDR1 and CDR2 (germline): SEHNR, FQNEAQ (reference sequence). The CDR3 length is 13 residues. The DNA for the CDR3 is TGTGCCAGCAGCATTGGGGTGGCCCAGCCCCAGCATTTT. Residues: CASSIGVAQPQHF.

The rearrangement links TRBV9 to TRBJ2-3; D possibly corresponds to TRBD2 (6 bases). Looked up from germline, CDR1 is SGDLS and CDR2 is YYNGEE. The CDR3 is 15 amino acids. Between the trimmed V and J ends, which lost 0 bases and 3 bases, there was a span of 11 bases. The CDR3 DNA sequence: TGTGCCAGCAGCGTAGCTGCCCGGGGGACAGATACGCAGTATTTT. Translating gives CASSVAARGTDTQYF. The full variable domain, its missing parts supplied by reference TRBV9 and TRBJ2-3, is DSGVTQTPKHLITATGQRVTLRCSPRSGDLSVYWYQQSLDQGLQFLIQYYNGEERAKGNILERFSAQQFPDLHSELNLSSLELGDSALYFCASSVAARGTDTQYFGPGTRLTVL.

This clone was detected only a few times. This rearrangement joins TRBV5-1 to TRBJ2-3, with TRBD1 matching over 8 bases. Germline CDR1 is SGHRS and CDR2 is YFSETQ. The ends lost 4 bases at V and 2 bases at J; junction bases unmatched: 6. The CDR3 totals 15 residues. In DNA form, the CDR3 reads TGCGCCAGCAGCCCAAGGACAGGGAACACAGATACGCAGTATTTT. It codes for CASSPRTGNTDTQYF.

The V and J genes are TRBV27 and TRBJ1-5; D gene unclear. CDR1 and CDR2 (germline): MNHEY, SMNVEV (reference sequence). The V end lost 6 bases, the J end lost 0 bases, and 9 bases lay between the germline ends. The CDR3 is 14 residues long. The CDR3 is CASRWRYSNQPQHF. The CDR3 DNA reads as TGTGCCAGCAGGTGGCGTTATAGCAATCAGCCCCAGCATTTT.

J is TRBJ1-6 and V is TRBV6-5, with 9 nucleotides matching TRBD1. The CDR3 length is 15 residues. CDR1 is MNHEY, CDR2 SVGAGI, per germline. J lost 10 bases, V lost 2 bases, and 6 bases had no gene match. The CDR3 region has the DNA TGTGCCAGCAGTTACCTGGGACAGGGCTCATCACCCCTCCACTTT. Residues: CASSYLGQGSSPLHF.

V gene TRBV7-2 combines with J gene TRBJ2-1, with D perhaps matching TRBD2 (6 bases). The germline CDR1 and CDR2 sequences are SGHTA and FQGNSA. Trimming took 4 bases from V and 6 from J, leaving 7 bases between them. The CDR3 has 12 amino acids. This CDR3 reads CASSSGGNEQFF. CDR3 in DNA: TGTGCCAGCAGCTCCGGGGGCAATGAGCAGTTCTTC.

This chain connects TRBV6-6 to TRBJ2-5; no reliable D call. Per germline, CDR1 MNHNY and CDR2 SVGAGI (reference sequence). V lost 4 bases, J lost 1 base, and 10 bases lay in between. The CDR3 contains 14 residues. CDR3: CASSSTRVQETQYF. The CDR3 nucleotides read TGTGCCAGCAGTTCGACACGTGTCCAAGAGACCCAGTACTTC.

The chain carries TRBV5-1 and TRBJ2-3, with D unresolved. There are 15 residues in the CDR3. Germline loops: CDR1 SGHRS, CDR2 YFSETQ. Trimming removed 2 bases at V and 1 base at J, with 11 bases between. CDR3 sequence (DNA): TGCGCCAGCAGCTTAGACGTCCCCGGCACAGATACGCAGTATTTT. Translated: CASSLDVPGTDTQYF.

V usage is TRBV2 and J usage is TRBJ1-1; D is ambiguous. Germline V gives CDR1 SNHLY, CDR2 FYNNEI. Trimming removed 8 bases at V and 0 bases at J, with 10 bases between. CDR3 length equals 13 residues. The CDR3 loop reads CASGGVMNTEAFF. The CDR3 nucleotides read TGTGCCAGCGGTGGGGTCATGAACACTGAAGCTTTCTTT. Using reference TRBV2 and TRBJ1-1 for the parts outside the CDR3, the full variable domain is EPEVTQTPSHQVTQMGQEVILRCVPISNHLYFYWYRQILGQKVEFLVSFYNNEISEKSEIFDDQFSVERPDGSNFTLKIRSTKLEDSAMYFCASGGVMNTEAFFGQGTRLTVV.

The V call is TRBV2, the J call TRBJ2-1, with TRBD2 matching 10 bases. Germline assignment: CDR1 SNHLY and CDR2 FYNNEI. V lost 0 bases, J lost 6 bases, and 8 bases stayed unmatched. This CDR3 comprises 17 residues. CDR3 DNA: TGTGCCAGCAGTGAAGCGATCCTAGCGGGAGTGGTCAATGAGCAGTTCTTC. As protein: CASSEAILAGVVNEQFF. The full variable domain, in which reference TRBV2 and TRBJ2-1 provide the parts outside the CDR3, is EPEVTQTPSHQVTQMGQEVILRCVPISNHLYFYWYRQILGQKVEFLVSFYNNEISEKSEIFDDQFSVERPDGSNFTLKIRSTKLEDSAMYFCASSEAILAGVVNEQFFGPGTRLTVL.